This T cell receptor beta chain was sequenced during a study of blood T cell repertoires in COVID-19 (dated by TCRdb to between 2020 and 2021). Concerning the study at large: Samples covering the acute and convalescent phases of COVID-19 were provided by collaborators in the United States, Italy and Spain. The samples were drawn from the first 160 participants of the ongoing ImmuneRACE study and from 950 to 1,500 subjects provided by 6 global collaborators. The prospective study material was composed of cDNA or gDNA derived from T cells, B-cell-depleted T cells, or PBMCs. Where available, HLA class I and class II types were taken from metadata supplied by the sample provider and were not determined by assay-based typing. The repertoires were released in a freely available public database intended as a resource for research on the immune response to SARS-CoV-2. Subjects who had been exposed to COVID-19, were actively infected with it, or had recovered from it provided the deeply sampled blood TCRbeta repertoires that made up the dataset. Sample metadata almost always included a de-identified subject ID, COVID-19 status, age in years and sex.

The collaborating institutions used their own protocols to collect whole blood in K2EDTA tubes. For TCRbeta analysis, collaborators shipped samples as frozen whole blood, isolated PBMCs, or DNA extracted from either of those sample types. This clone was picked up one time. The antigen it recognizes is unknown. One base away there is no much larger clone; base qualities are not given. TCRbeta CDR3 regions were amplified from genomic DNA by means of the immunoSEQ Assay, a bias-controlled multiplex PCR. Processing in the source paper ran as follows. Within the assay, amplification of reference gene primers was used to estimate how many nucleated cells each sample contained. To quantify the absolute abundance of each unique TCRbeta CDR3 rearrangement, sequence reads were collapsed and filtered. For each sample, productive Simpson clonality was calculated as the square root of Simpson's diversity index across productive rearrangements. In its TCRdb copy, this immuneACCESS table keeps in-frame sequences only and misses some clones. Where compared with another copy, unresolved V genes explain less than half of these, and the others have no known cause. That table supplies the V and J calls and clone size; D and trimming were determined from the DNA. In all, the sample holds 250,000 or so clones, and 82% of those were seen once. Clones ranked in the top ten supply approximately 4.5% of the sample.

The investigation overall reported the following: How much clinical and demographic metadata was included differed by source and by participant, and the metadata was provided uncurated.

The sequence was collected from a woman between 65 and 79 years old with acute or convalescent COVID-19. The sequencing sample was made of peripheral blood.

Here the CDR3 is given as CASSQVPGRYGYTF. The nucleotide sequence is given as TGTGCCAGCAGCCAAGTTCCAGGGCGCTATGGCTACACCTTC. The V and J genes are TRBV3-1 (or the pseudogene TRBV3-2) and TRBJ1-2; the D gene is possibly TRBD1, with 5 bases matching. The junction carries 10 bases between V and J, which are trimmed by 1 base and 4 bases respectively. The CDR3 covers 14 residues, taking in both the cysteine and the phenylalanine. Here the CDR3 DNA is all that survives: 42 bases in frame from base 1. The germline V gene (reference sequence) yields LGHDT for CDR1 and YNNKEL for CDR2.